Here is one T cell receptor beta chain with its context. The data are from a study of technical replicates of blood from several donors. The CDR3 loop spans 13 amino acids. Germline lookup yields CDR1 SGHRS and CDR2 YFSETQ. Trimming took 4 bases from V and 6 from J; bases not matched to a gene: 3. Method: immunoSEQ multiplex PCR; TCRdb's copy keeps in-frame clones and lacks some. The data hold approximately 95,000 clones, with roughly 96% observed a single time. The rearrangement links TRBV5-1 to TRBJ1-4; TRBD1 matches 7 bases. The sequence was obtained from a human donor in good health. The source material was T cells isolated from PBMCs. The CDR3 nucleotides read TGCGCCAGCAGCCTGGGACAGTATGAAAAACTGTTTTTT. This encodes CASSLGQYEKLFF.